Presented here are 19 T cell receptor beta chains from one specimen sequenced in a study of beta chain features in type 1 diabetes. Investigators reverse transcribed all isolated RNA, so they sequenced expressed TCRB transcripts. Profiled with immunoSEQ multiplex PCR; TCRdb holds only in-frame clones, not every one. Here the sample spans approximately 600,000 clones, roughly 12% being singletons. General study points: A moderate, significant TCRB CDR3 shortening appeared in type 1 diabetes across four CD4+ subsets.

The antigens of these receptors remain unknown. The sample consisted of naive CD4+ T cells from blood. The origin of the receptors is a man aged 25-45 years with type 1 diabetes.

This clone was picked up a small number of times. The chain uses TRBV4-3 and TRBJ2-1; D not certain. The germline gives CDR1 LGHNA, CDR2 YSLEER. The CDR3 loop spans 12 amino acids. V gave up 5 bases and J gave up 8 bases, with 10 bases separating them. Written as DNA, the CDR3 is TGCGCCAGCAGCACACGAGTCGATGAGCAGTTCTTC. This sequence encodes CASSTRVDEQFF.

This clone was seen only a few times. The chain couples TRBV9 to TRBJ2-7; 7 bases agree with TRBD1. The CDR3 has 13 residues. Germline loops: CDR1 SGDLS, CDR2 YYNGEE. J was trimmed by 4 bases and V by 4 bases; bases with no gene match: 5. The CDR3 DNA sequence: TGTGCCAGCAGCTATCAGGGGGATTACGAGCAGTACTTC. It codes for CASSYQGDYEQYF. The variable domain in full, with the rest retrieved from reference TRBV9 and TRBJ2-7, is DSGVTQTPKHLITATGQRVTLRCSPRSGDLSVYWYQQSLDQGLQFLIQYYNGEERAKGNILERFSAQQFPDLHSELNLSSLELGDSALYFCASSYQGDYEQYFGPGTRLTVT.

This clone was picked up a small number of times. The chain carries TRBV7-9 and TRBJ1-6; TRBD1 agrees at 8 bases. CDR3 length: 14 amino acids. The germline V gene has CDR1 SEHNR and CDR2 FQNEAQ (reference sequence). V shed 5 bases, J shed 10 bases, and the junction held 7 bases outside the gene matches. CDR3 bases: TGTGCCAGCAGCGTGGACAGGGAAGGGTCACCCCTCCACTTT. Protein sequence: CASSVDREGSPLHF.

The chain recombines TRBV25-1 with TRBJ2-2, with D perhaps matching TRBD2 (6 bases). V was trimmed by 4 bases and J by 4 bases, leaving 10 bases between them. CDR3 size: 14 residues. CDR1 and CDR2 (germline): MGHDK, SYGVNS. CDR3 in DNA: TGTGCCAGCAGTGCGGGGGTGGGCACCGGGGAGCTGTTTTTT. Its protein is CASSAGVGTGELFF.

This clone was picked up a small number of times. V gene TRBV9 combines with J gene TRBJ1-2; the D gene is possibly TRBD1 (5 bases). From germline, CDR1 is SGDLS and CDR2 YYNGEE. The CDR3 runs to 13 residues. V shed 4 bases and J shed 3 bases, with 10 bases lying between them. CDR3: CASSRDRDYGYTF. For the CDR3, the DNA is TGTGCCAGCAGCCGGGACCGAGACTATGGCTACACCTTC.

This chain connects TRBV9 to TRBJ1-6; 9 bases fit TRBD1. The CDR3 is made up of 15 amino acids. Germline assignment: CDR1 SGDLS and CDR2 YYNGEE. Trimming removed 3 bases from V and 8 bases from J; junction bases left unmatched: 6. The CDR3 DNA reads as TGTGCCAGCAGCGGCAACAGGGGGCAGGATTCACCCCTCCACTTT. Translation: CASSGNRGQDSPLHF.

The sample holds a few counts of this clone. The chain links TRBV10-3 to TRBJ2-2; D possibly corresponds to TRBD2 (5 bases). The V gene's germline CDR1 is ENHRY and CDR2 SYGVKD. V lost 0 bases and J lost 5, with 13 bases in between. The CDR3 runs to 16 residues. The CDR3 coding sequence is TGTGCCATCAGTGAGTCGACTAACGCCTTTACCGGGGAGCTGTTTTTT. It is translated as CAISESTNAFTGELFF.

There are a few counts of this clone. The chain employs TRBV4-2 and TRBJ2-3; D ambiguous. The CDR3 is 17 residues long. The germline V gene encodes CDR1 LGHNA and CDR2 YNFKEQ. Trimming shortened V by 0 bases and J by 6 bases, and 19 bases separated the two germline ends. CDR3 nucleotides: TGTGCCAGCAGCCAAGAGGTCTTGCAATCTTCGGCGGATACGCAGTATTTT. This encodes CASSQEVLQSSADTQYF.

This clone turned up a few times. This rearrangement joins TRBV7-6 to TRBJ2-1; no clear D. This CDR3 region has 14 residues. Germline assignment: CDR1 SGHVS and CDR2 FNYEAQ. Trimming removed 4 bases at V and 1 base at J, with 8 bases between. CDR3 DNA: TGTGCCAGCAGCTCAGACTCGTCCTACAATGAGCAGTTCTTC. Amino acid sequence: CASSSDSSYNEQFF.

The gene calls are TRBV29-1 and TRBJ2-5, with 14 positions matching TRBD2. The better agreement between TRBJ2-7 and the DNA end casts doubt on the J call. Germline-derived CDR1 and CDR2 are SQVTM and ANQGSEA. CDR3 size: 14 residues. The CDR3 region is CSARLAGGRGEQYF. As DNA, the CDR3 is TGCAGCGCCCGACTAGCGGGGGGGCGAGGCGAGCAGTACTTC.

This clone has just a few counts. V gene TRBV28 combines with J gene TRBJ2-3; D call uncertain. The germline gives CDR1 MDHEN, CDR2 SYDVKM. There are 15 residues in the CDR3. Trimming took off 5 bases at V and 3 bases at J, with 15 bases between the two ends. The DNA for the CDR3 is TGTGCCAGCAGTCCCTCTTGGGCCTCTACAGATACGCAGTATTTT. This codes for CASSPSWASTDTQYF.

This clone was seen only a few times. The V gene is TRBV10-3, the J gene TRBJ2-7; D call uncertain. Trimming took off 8 bases at V and 0 bases at J, with 5 bases between the two ends. The CDR3 is made up of 11 amino acids. CDR1 ENHRY and CDR2 SYGVKD come from the germline V gene. For the CDR3, the DNA is TGTGCCATCCAGAGCTCCTACGAGCAGTACTTC. It encodes CAIQSSYEQYF.

CDR3 sequence: CASSLWAENTGELFF. The CDR3 DNA follows: TGTGCCAGCAGTTTATGGGCAGAGAACACCGGGGAGCTGTTTTTT. This rearrangement joins TRBV28 to TRBJ2-2; D remains ambiguous. The V and J ends lost 0 bases and 1 base respectively, with 6 bases between them. CDR3 length: 15 amino acids. The germline CDR1 and CDR2 sequences are MDHEN and SYDVKM.

This clone was seen a few times. The chain employs TRBV4-3 and TRBJ1-2; D gene uncertain. CDR1 LGHNA and CDR2 YSLEER come from the germline V gene. V lost 0 bases to trimming and J lost 8 bases, with 16 bases between them. The CDR3 sequence is 15 residues long. The CDR3 coding sequence is TGCGCCAGCAGCCAAGAGTATTCCAGGATGGACGGCTACACCTTC. Translating it yields CASSQEYSRMDGYTF.

The rearrangement links TRBV5-1 to TRBJ2-7; possibly TRBD2 for D (6 bases). Trimming removed 2 bases from V and 2 bases from J, with 11 bases in between. CDR1 is SGHRS and CDR2 is YFSETQ in the germline V gene. The CDR3 covers 14 residues. CDR3 nucleotides: TGCGCCAGCAGCTTCCGGGACTCCACCTACGAGCAGTACTTC. Translated, it gives CASSFRDSTYEQYF.

This clone was counted only a few times. CDR3 sequence: CAWSDRGRREKLFF. In DNA, the CDR3 is TGTGCCTGGAGTGACAGGGGCCGGAGAGAAAAACTGTTTTTT. The chain links TRBV30 to TRBJ1-4, with TRBD1 matching over 7 bases. CDR1 is GTSNPN, CDR2 SVGIG, per germline (reference sequence). The CDR3 is 14 residues long. The J segment lost 8 bases and the V segment lost 1 base, leaving 7 bases of the junction unmatched.

This chain links TRBV27 with TRBJ1-3; a weak D match, TRBD1 (5 bases). The CDR3 is 15 amino acids. Germline assignment: CDR1 MNHEY and CDR2 SMNVEV (reference sequence). The ends were cut back, 3 bases at V and 0 bases at J, with 9 bases in the middle. The CDR3 bases are TGTGCCAGCAGTTTGTTAGGGGACTCTGGAAACACCATATATTTT. Translated, it gives CASSLLGDSGNTIYF.

The chain is built from TRBV7-6 and TRBJ2-3; the D gene is possibly TRBD2 (7 bases). V was clipped by 2 bases and J by 2 bases, with 11 bases between them. This CDR3 has 15 amino acids. Germline V gene lookup returns CDR1 SGHVS and CDR2 FNYEAQ. CDR3 DNA: TGTGCCAGCAGCTTATTCGGGGGGCACACAGATACGCAGTATTTT. This sequence encodes CASSLFGGHTDTQYF. The full variable domain, rest sourced from reference TRBV7-6 and TRBJ2-3, is GAGVSQSPRYKVTKRGQDVALRCDPISGHVSLYWYRQALGQGPEFLTYFNYEAQQDKSGLPNDRFSAERPEGSISTLTIQRTEQRDSAMYRCASSLFGGHTDTQYFGPGTRLTVL.

The chain employs TRBV29-1 and TRBJ1-5; 7 bases align to TRBD1. This CDR3 has 20 amino acids. Germline CDR1 is SQVTM and CDR2 is ANQGSEA. After removal of 4 bases from V and 0 bases from J, the junction contained 21 bases not matched to a gene. As DNA, the CDR3 is TGCAGCGTTGGCCCCGTAATACCAGAAAAGGGGGCTAATAGCAATCAGCCCCAGCATTTT. This gives the protein CSVGPVIPEKGANSNQPQHF.